The rows below give T cell receptor beta chains drawn from one sample of a study of cytotoxic CD8 clonotypes in ibrutinib-treated CLL. Method: immunoSEQ multiplex PCR; TCRdb's copy keeps in-frame clones and lacks some. The data contain around 130,000 clones, 84% of them singletons. Sample: PBMCs, taken after 24 months of ibrutinib treatment. The source is a human donor with chronic lymphocytic leukemia. CDR3s include the opening cysteine and the closing phenylalanine or tryptophan. A D gene is named only where the DNA matches it firmly. Clone size is not always given. Where it is, it says once, few, many or a class for expanded clones.

>.|.|TRBV20-1|TRBJ2-5
CSASLSMAQYF
TGCAGTGCTAGCCTCTCAATGGCCCAGTACTTC
>TRBD1|.|TRBV7-2|TRBJ2-3
CASSFRLGQPTDTQYF
TGTGCCAGCAGCTTCCGGCTGGGACAGCCGACAGATACGCAGTATTTT
>.|.|TRBV19|TRBJ2-6
CASGVSASGANVLTF
TGTGCTAGTGGGGTCTCCGCTTCTGGGGCCAACGTCCTGACTTTC
>.|.|TRBV7-9|TRBJ2-5
CASSPGVGRGRGTQYF
TGTGCCAGCAGCCCCGGGGTGGGCAGGGGCCGGGGGACCCAGTACTTC
>.|.|TRBV19|TRBJ2-3
CASSPQVDTQYF
TGTGCCAGTAGTCCCCAGGTGGATACGCAGTATTTT
>.|.|TRBV28|TRBJ1-1
CASSFSLTRGTFF
TGTGCCAGCAGTTTTTCCCTAACCCGGGGTACTTTCTTT
>.|.|TRBV19|TRBJ2-3
CASSPSRGRRDTQYF
TGTGCCAGTAGTCCATCCCGGGGCCGCAGGGATACGCAGTATTTT
>.|.|TRBV7-2|TRBJ1-6
CASSLEGIGSGF
TGTGCCAGCAGCTTAGAAGGAATAGGGAGCGGATTT
>.|.|TRBV7-9|TRBJ2-1
CASSSSGGRYNEQFF
TGTGCCAGCAGCTCGTCCGGGGGAAGGTACAATGAGCAGTTCTTC
>.|few|TRBV7-8|TRBJ1-5
CASSLSNRELHQPQHF
TGTGCCAGCAGCTTATCGAACAGGGAATTGCATCAGCCCCAGCATTTT
>TRBD1|.|TRBV6-5|TRBJ1-6
CASSYATGGNSPLHF
TGTGCCAGCAGTTACGCGACAGGGGGAAATTCACCCCTCCACTTT
>.|.|TRBV10-1|TRBJ2-5
CASSDGETQYF
TGCGCCAGCAGTGACGGCGAGACCCAGTACTTC
>TRBD2|.|TRBV7-3|TRBJ2-3
CASSLREGDTQYF
TGTGCCAGCAGCTTACGGGAGGGAGATACGCAGTATTTT
>.|.|TRBV2|TRBJ2-2
CASSEDRANTGELFF
TGTGCCAGCAGTGAGGACAGAGCGAACACCGGGGAGCTGTTTTTT
>.|.|TRBV9|TRBJ2-1
CASTLRGGINNEQFF
TGTGCCAGCACCCTGAGGGGGGGCATAAACAATGAGCAGTTCTTC
>TRBD1|once|TRBV5-8|TRBJ1-2
CASSDDRANYGYTF
TGTGCCAGCAGCGATGACAGGGCTAACTATGGCTACACCTTC
>TRBD2|.|TRBV5-6|TRBJ2-1
CASSSLAGGPSSYNEQFF
TGTGCCAGCAGCTCGCTAGCGGGGGGCCCAAGCTCCTACAATGAGCAGTTCTTC
>.|.|TRBV5-4|TRBJ2-1
CASSLGGRPTYNEQFF
TGTGCCAGCAGCTTGGGCGGCAGACCTACCTACAATGAGCAGTTCTTC
>.|few|TRBV6-1|TRBJ1-5
CASRRYNQPQHF
TGTGCCAGCAGGAGATACAATCAGCCCCAGCATTTT
>TRBD1|.|TRBV29-1|TRBJ1-1
CSVAGGRGIAEAFF
TGCAGCGTTGCAGGGGGAAGGGGGATCGCTGAAGCTTTCTTT
>.|.|TRBV7-2|TRBJ2-4
CASSLARGNIQYF
TGTGCCAGCAGCTTAGCTCGGGGAAACATTCAGTACTTC
>.|.|TRBV6-1|TRBJ1-6
CASSTSPLTLHF
TGTGCCAGCAGTACCTCCCCCCTCACCCTCCACTTT
>TRBD2|.|TRBV6-1|TRBJ2-2
CASSERRGANTGELFF
TGTGCCAGCAGTGAGCGGCGGGGGGCGAACACCGGGGAGCTGTTTTTT
>.|once|TRBV7-2|TRBJ1-5
CASSLGGVGQPQHF
TGTGCCAGCAGCTTAGGGGGCGTCGGACAGCCCCAGCATTTT
>.|few|TRBV5-4|TRBJ1-6
CASSLGSGGPLHF
TGTGCCAGCAGCCTTGGTAGTGGGGGACCCCTCCACTTT
>.|.|TRBV27|TRBJ1-2
CASSLGVRGNYGYTF
TGTGCCAGCAGTTTGGGTGTCAGGGGTAACTATGGCTACACCTTC
>.|.|TRBV11-2|TRBJ2-3
CASSLAGRRTTDTQYF
TGTGCCAGCAGCTTAGCGGGGCGAAGAACCACAGATACGCAGTATTTT
>.|.|TRBV29-1|TRBJ2-7
CSAAGGAPPFEQYF
TGCAGCGCCGCTGGGGGGGCCCCCCCCTTCGAGCAGTACTTC
>TRBD1|.|TRBV7-9|TRBJ1-5
CASSRDSVSNQPQHF
TGTGCCAGCAGCCGGGACAGTGTTAGCAATCAGCCCCAGCATTTT
>TRBD1|once|TRBV6-6|TRBJ2-2
CASSTTGVGTGELFF
TGTGCCAGCAGCACGACAGGGGTGGGGACCGGGGAGCTGTTTTTT
>.|few|TRBV4-3|TRBJ2-6
CASSQEVAGANSGANVLTF
TGCGCCAGCAGCCAAGAGGTGGCAGGGGCCAACTCTGGGGCCAACGTCCTGACTTTC
>.|.|TRBV27|TRBJ2-7
CASSFLGQSSYEQYF
TGTGCCAGCAGTTTTCTTGGACAGAGCTCCTACGAGCAGTACTTC
>.|.|TRBV25-1|TRBJ2-2
CASSDGPHTGELFF
TGTGCCAGCAGTGATGGGCCCCACACCGGGGAGCTGTTTTTT
>.|once|TRBV19|TRBJ1-5
CASSRWGNQPQHF
TGTGCCAGTAGTAGGTGGGGGAATCAGCCCCAGCATTTT
>TRBD1|once|TRBV4-3|TRBJ2-7
CASSQFRDRGIYEQYF
TGCGCCAGCAGCCAGTTCCGGGACAGGGGTATATACGAGCAGTACTTC
>.|once|TRBV9|TRBJ2-3
CASQTGSTDTQYF
TGTGCCAGCCAAACAGGGAGCACAGATACGCAGTATTTT
>TRBD1|once|TRBV6-7|TRBJ2-1
CASSYYTGTGIKFYNEQFF
TGTGCCAGCAGTTACTACACCGGGACAGGGATAAAATTCTACAATGAGCAGTTCTTC
>.|.|TRBV6-5|TRBJ2-2
CASSYGTLGNTGELFF
TGTGCCAGCAGTTACGGGACACTTGGGAACACCGGGGAGCTGTTTTTT
>.|.|TRBV10-3|TRBJ2-3
CAISEAEGRLADTQYF
TGTGCCATCAGTGAAGCGGAGGGTAGGTTAGCAGATACGCAGTATTTT